The next 5 T cell receptor beta chains were all read from a single sample in a study of cytomegalovirus exposure and HLA in healthy donors. PCR involved 60 Vbeta and 13 Jbeta primers. Generated by immunoSEQ multiplex PCR, the TCRdb table keeps only in-frame clones and is missing some. The sample has 120,000 to 150,000 clones, roughly 80% seen once. The sequenced material came from PBMCs. All receptors come from a woman in her 30s in good health and CMV-seronegative.

The CDR3 region has the DNA TGTGCCAGTAGGGAGGGGATAGGCCTAGGCGAGCAGTACTTC. Translating it yields CASREGIGLGEQYF. The chain joins TRBV19 to TRBJ2-7; weak D call: TRBD2 (6 bases). With 6 bases removed from V and 6 bases from J, the gap between germline ends came to 18 bases. Germline CDR1 and CDR2: LNHDA and SQIVND (reference sequence). The CDR3 has 14 residues.

This rearrangement joins TRBV19 to TRBJ2-2; TRBD1 aligns across 7 bases. The CDR3 runs to 14 residues. V shed 5 bases and J 2 bases; nucleotides not matched to a gene: 2. CDR1 and CDR2 (germline): LNHDA, SQIVND (reference sequence). CDR3 sequence reads: CASSGQVNTGELFF. The CDR3 bases are TGTGCCAGTAGTGGACAGGTCAACACCGGGGAGCTGTTTTTT.

The J gene is TRBJ2-5, the V gene TRBV19, with TRBD2 matching 9 bases. Germline trimming cut 3 bases from V and 3 bases from J; bases unmatched to any gene: 8. The CDR3 is made up of 16 amino acids. Germline V gene sequence: CDR1 LNHDA, CDR2 SQIVND (reference sequence). This chain's CDR3 is CASSISSGRRKETQYF. The DNA for the CDR3 is TGTGCCAGTAGTATTAGTAGCGGGAGAAGGAAAGAGACCCAGTACTTC.

The rearrangement links TRBV4-1 to TRBJ1-1; possible D gene TRBD1, 5 bases. V was pared by 6 bases and J by 10 bases, with 12 bases between. This CDR3 contains 11 residues. CDR1 is MGHRA and CDR2 is YSYEKL in the germline V gene. The CDR3: CASRRQSAAFF. The DNA for the CDR3 is TGCGCCAGCAGGCGACAGTCGGCAGCTTTCTTT.

V usage is TRBV27 and J usage is TRBJ2-7; 9 positions agree with TRBD2. Germline V gene data show CDR1 as MNHEY and CDR2 as SMNVEV (reference sequence). The V segment lost 6 bases and the J segment 7 bases; nucleotides outside the gene matches: 10. This CDR3 has 14 residues. This CDR3 reads CASRGGRGSREQYF. The DNA for the CDR3 is TGTGCCAGCAGAGGCGGGAGGGGGTCGAGAGAGCAGTACTTC.